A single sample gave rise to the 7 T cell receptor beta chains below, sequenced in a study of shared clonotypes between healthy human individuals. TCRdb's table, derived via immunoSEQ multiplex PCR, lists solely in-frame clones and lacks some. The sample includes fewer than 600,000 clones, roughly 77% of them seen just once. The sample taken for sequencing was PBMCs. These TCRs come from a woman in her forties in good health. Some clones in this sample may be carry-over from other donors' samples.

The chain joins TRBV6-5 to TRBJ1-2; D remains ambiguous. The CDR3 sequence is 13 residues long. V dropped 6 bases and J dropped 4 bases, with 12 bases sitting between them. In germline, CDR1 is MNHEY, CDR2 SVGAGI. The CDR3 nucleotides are TGTGCCAGCAGAAGAATAGGCGGCTATGGCTACACCTTC. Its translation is CASRRIGGYGYTF.

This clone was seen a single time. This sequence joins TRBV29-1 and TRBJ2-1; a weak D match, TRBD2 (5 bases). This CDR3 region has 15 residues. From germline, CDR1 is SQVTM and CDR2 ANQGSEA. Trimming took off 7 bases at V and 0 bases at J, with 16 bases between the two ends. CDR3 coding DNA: TGCAGCGCCTCTGGCGGGCTGAGCTCCTACAATGAGCAGTTCTTC. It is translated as CSASGGLSSYNEQFF.

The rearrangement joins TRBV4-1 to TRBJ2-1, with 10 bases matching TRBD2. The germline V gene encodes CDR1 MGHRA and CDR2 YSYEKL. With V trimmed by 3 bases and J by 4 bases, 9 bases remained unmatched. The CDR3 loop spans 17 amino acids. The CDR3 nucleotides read TGCGCCAGCAGCCACCAAGCCATAGCGGGAGGATACAATGAGCAGTTCTTC. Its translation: CASSHQAIAGGYNEQFF.

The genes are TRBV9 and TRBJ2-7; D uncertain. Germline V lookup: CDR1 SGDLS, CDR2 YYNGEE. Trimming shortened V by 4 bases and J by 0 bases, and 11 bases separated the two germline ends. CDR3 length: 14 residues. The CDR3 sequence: CASSPGPNSYEQYF. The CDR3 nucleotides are TGTGCCAGCAGCCCCGGACCCAACTCCTACGAGCAGTACTTC.

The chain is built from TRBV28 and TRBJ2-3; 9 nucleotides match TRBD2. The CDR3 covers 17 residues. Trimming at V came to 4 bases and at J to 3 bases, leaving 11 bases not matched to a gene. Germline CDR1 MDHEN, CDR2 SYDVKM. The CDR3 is CASSSPWAGGRTDTQYF. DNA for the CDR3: TGTGCCAGCAGTTCACCATGGGCGGGAGGGCGGACAGATACGCAGTATTTT.

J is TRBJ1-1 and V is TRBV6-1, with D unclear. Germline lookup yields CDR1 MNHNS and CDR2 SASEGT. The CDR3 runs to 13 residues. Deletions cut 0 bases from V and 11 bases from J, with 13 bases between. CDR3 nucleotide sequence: TGTGCCAGCAGTGAAGCTTTGACGATAGGGGCTTTCTTT. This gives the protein CASSEALTIGAFF.

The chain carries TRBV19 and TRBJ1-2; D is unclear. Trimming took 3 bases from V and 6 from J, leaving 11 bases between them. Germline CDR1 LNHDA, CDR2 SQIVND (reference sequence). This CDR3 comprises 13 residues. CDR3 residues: CASSIKTSHGYTF. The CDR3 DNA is TGTGCCAGTAGTATTAAAACTTCGCATGGCTACACCTTC.